This record looks at one T cell receptor (beta chain) sequence and its context. Its matching antigen is unknown. This record belongs to a study of T cells in localized non-small cell lung cancer. Regarding the study as a whole: Adjacent lung held a median approximately 57 of the top 100 tumor clones.

Data came from immunoSEQ multiplex PCR; TCRdb stores just in-frame clones and leaves some out. The sample holds around 29,000 clones; around 80% are singletons and the top ten take around 35%. With 0 bases clipped from V and 2 bases from J, the junction kept 6 bases outside the gene matches. CDR1 LNHNV and CDR2 YYDKDF come from the germline V gene (reference sequence). This CDR3 spans 17 amino acids. Sequences were derived from peripheral blood, sampled before any cancer treatment. V is TRBV15 and J is TRBJ1-1, with 10 bases that match TRBD1. The clonotype originates from a male donor at least 60 years old with stage II squamous cell lung carcinoma. The CDR3 DNA reads as TGTGCCACCAGCAGAGATCTCGGGACAGGGGCCAACACTGAAGCTTTCTTT. Residues: CATSRDLGTGANTEAFF.